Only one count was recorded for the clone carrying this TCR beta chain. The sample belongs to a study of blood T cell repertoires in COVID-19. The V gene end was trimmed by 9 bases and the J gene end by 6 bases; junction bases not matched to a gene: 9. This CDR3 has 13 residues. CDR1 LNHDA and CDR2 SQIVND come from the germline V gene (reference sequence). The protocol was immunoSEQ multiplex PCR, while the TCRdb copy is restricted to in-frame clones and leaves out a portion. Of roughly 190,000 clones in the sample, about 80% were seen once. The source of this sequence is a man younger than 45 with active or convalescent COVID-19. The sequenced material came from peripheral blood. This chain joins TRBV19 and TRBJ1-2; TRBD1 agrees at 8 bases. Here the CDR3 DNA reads TGTGCCAGCGCTCAGGGGGCAGGGGATGGCTACACCTTC. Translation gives CASAQGAGDGYTF.